Reported below is one TCR beta chain. This sample includes further DNA sequences coding for the same CDR3. These data originate in a study of blood T cell repertoires in COVID-19. V trimming: 4 bases; J trimming: 0 bases; junction bases outside the gene matches: 1. From germline, CDR1 is MNHEY and CDR2 SVGAGI. The CDR3 totals 14 residues. Profiled with immunoSEQ multiplex PCR; TCRdb holds only in-frame clones, not every one. In the table there are 130,000 or so clones, approximately 89% of which are singletons. The sequence was obtained from a human donor in a cohort sampled during active COVID-19. Source material: peripheral blood. The genes are TRBV6-5 and TRBJ1-1, with 8 bases fitting TRBD1. The CDR3 DNA reads as TGTGCCAGCAGTTTGGACAGGGTGAACACTGAAGCTTTCTTT. This gives the protein CASSLDRVNTEAFF.